This T cell receptor beta chain came from a study of blood T cell repertoires in COVID-19. Overall study: COVID-19 samples, acute and convalescent, were from the United States, Italy and Spain. From T cells, B-cell-depleted T cells, or PBMCs came the material, which was cDNA or gDNA.

This CDR3 contains 14 residues. Germline values: CDR1 KGHDR, CDR2 SFDVKD. With 8 bases removed from V and 0 bases from J, the gap between germline ends came to 12 bases. Original handling: Counts of nucleated cells, estimated from reference gene primer amplification, were obtained. Using immunoSEQ multiplex PCR, the repertoire was profiled, and TCRdb retains in-frame clones only, with some absent. For V, J and clone size, that table is used; D and trimming come from the DNA. The sample lists some 150,000 clones, about nine tenths occurring once. The chain joins TRBV24-1 to TRBJ1-1; D is unresolved. Sample: peripheral blood. This TCR was sampled from a woman aged 50 to 60 with acute or convalescent COVID-19. CDR3 residues: CATITHLMNTEAFF. CDR3 sequence (DNA): TGTGCCACCATAACCCACTTGATGAACACTGAAGCTTTCTTT.